This note documents a single T cell receptor (beta chain) sequence. Its antigen remains unknown. This sample is drawn from a study of T cell repertoires in cytomegalovirus infection. Trimming removed 0 bases from V and 2 bases from J, with 16 bases in between. CDR1 and CDR2 (germline): LNHDA, SQIVND (reference sequence). This CDR3 is built from 18 residues. TCRdb reprocessed the reads via MiXCR and lists one record per CDR3 protein. The sample gives about 70,000 distinct CDR3 sequences, about 20% of which show up once; roughly 62% is in the top ten. This sequence joins TRBV19 and TRBJ1-4; the D is unclear. Sequenced material: CD8+ T cells from cultured PBMCs, taken from culture after CMV antigen stimulation. This receptor was taken from a human donor in good health (CMV status not recorded). Some clones in this sample may be carry-over from other donors' samples. Written as DNA, the CDR3 is TGTGCCAGTAGTATAGATCGGGAGTCTGCAGAGACTAATGAAAAACTGTTTTTT. It codes for CASSIDRESAETNEKLFF.